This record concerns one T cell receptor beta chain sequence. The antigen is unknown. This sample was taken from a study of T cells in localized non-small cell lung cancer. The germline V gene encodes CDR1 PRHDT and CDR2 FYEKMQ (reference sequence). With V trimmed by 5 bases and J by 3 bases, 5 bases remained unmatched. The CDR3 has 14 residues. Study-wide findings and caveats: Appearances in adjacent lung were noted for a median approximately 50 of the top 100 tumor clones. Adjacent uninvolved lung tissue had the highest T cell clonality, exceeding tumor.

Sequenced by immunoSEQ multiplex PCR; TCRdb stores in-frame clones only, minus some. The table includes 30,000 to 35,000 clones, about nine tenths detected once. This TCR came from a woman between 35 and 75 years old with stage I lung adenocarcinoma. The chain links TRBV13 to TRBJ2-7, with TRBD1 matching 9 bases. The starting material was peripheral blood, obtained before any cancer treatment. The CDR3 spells CASSPQDRGYEQYF. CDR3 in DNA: TGTGCCAGCAGCCCCCAGGACAGGGGCTACGAGCAGTACTTC.